This passage covers 27 T cell receptor beta chains from one sample sequenced in a study of blood T cell repertoires in COVID-19. TCRdb keeps only in-frame clones here, not all; method: immunoSEQ multiplex PCR. Of nearly 95,000 clones in the sample, 80% to 90% are singletons; the top ten hold 7.4%. The material sequenced was peripheral blood. Receptor source: a human donor with acute or convalescent COVID-19. The donor label of this sample is uncertain.

V gene TRBV5-1 combines with J gene TRBJ2-3; a possible D gene is TRBD1 (6 bases). The germline gives CDR1 SGHRS, CDR2 YFSETQ. Trimming shortened V by 4 bases and J by 0 bases, and 18 bases separated the two germline ends. CDR3 length equals 17 residues. CDR3 protein: CASSARGPRTSTDTQYF. As DNA, the CDR3 is TGCGCCAGCAGCGCCAGGGGCCCTCGCACTAGCACAGATACGCAGTATTTT.

V gene TRBV7-9 combines with J gene TRBJ1-6, with D unresolved. The V end lost 1 base, the J end lost 11 bases, and 12 bases lay between the germline ends. Germline V gene data show CDR1 as SEHNR and CDR2 as FQNEAQ (reference sequence). CDR3 size: 14 residues. This chain's CDR3 is CASSLGGLSAPLHF. The CDR3 nucleotides are TGTGCCAGCAGCTTAGGAGGGCTTAGTGCACCCCTCCACTTT.

The CDR3 DNA reads as TGTGCCACCAGTGATTTAACTAGCGGGGCCCAAGAGACCCAGTACTTC. It yields the protein CATSDLTSGAQETQYF. The genes are TRBV24-1 and TRBJ2-5, with TRBD2 matching 10 bases. The CDR3 consists of 16 residues. Per germline, CDR1 KGHDR and CDR2 SFDVKD. Losses at the gene ends were 1 base for V and 1 base for J; bases not matched to a gene: 2.

V usage is TRBV28 and J usage is TRBJ2-7; maybe TRBD1 (6 bases). CDR3 size: 15 residues. The germline V gene encodes CDR1 MDHEN and CDR2 SYDVKM. Trimming took off 5 bases at V and 5 bases at J, with 19 bases between the two ends. The CDR3 DNA is TGTGCCAGCAGTCCGCCAGGGGAAGGGTTGCACGAGCAGTACTTC. It codes for CASSPPGEGLHEQYF.

The chain has TRBV11-2 and TRBJ1-4, with D perhaps TRBD1 (6 bases). In germline, CDR1 is SGHAT, CDR2 FQNNGV. With 0 bases removed from V and 4 bases from J, the gap between germline ends came to 9 bases. This CDR3 is built from 15 residues. The CDR3 loop is CASSLETGVNEKLFF. The DNA for the CDR3 is TGTGCCAGCAGCTTAGAGACAGGAGTTAATGAAAAACTGTTTTTT. Filled out from reference TRBV11-2 and TRBJ1-4, the complete variable domain reads EAGVAQSPRYKIIEKRQSVAFWCNPISGHATLYWYQQILGQGPKLLIQFQNNGVVDDSQLPKDRFSAERLKGVDSTLKIQPAKLEDSAVYLCASSLETGVNEKLFFGSGTQLSVL.

The V call is TRBV3-1 (or the pseudogene TRBV3-2), the J call TRBJ2-1; 9 bases are a match to TRBD2. Germline V gene sequence: CDR1 LGHDT, CDR2 YNNKEL (reference sequence). J lost 0 bases, V lost 9 bases, and 9 bases had no gene match. The CDR3 is 16 residues long. In DNA form, the CDR3 reads TGTGCCAGTTTTAGCGGGGGCCAGAGCTCCTACAATGAGCAGTTCTTC. Amino acid sequence: CASFSGGQSSYNEQFF.

This chain uses TRBV5-1 with TRBJ2-7; 9 bases are a match to TRBD1. The trim removed 4 bases at V and 0 bases at J, leaving 8 bases unmatched. The germline gives CDR1 SGHRS, CDR2 YFSETQ. This CDR3 has 16 residues. CDR3 loop: CASSQYRGQSSYEQYF. DNA for the CDR3: TGCGCCAGCAGCCAGTACAGGGGGCAGAGCTCCTACGAGCAGTACTTC. Full variable domain (outside the CDR3, taken from reference TRBV5-1 and TRBJ2-7): KAGVTQTPRYLIKTRGQQVTLSCSPISGHRSVSWYQQTPGQGLQFLFEYFSETQRNKGNFPGRFSGRQFSNSRSEMNVSTLELGDSALYLCASSQYRGQSSYEQYFGPGTRLTVT.

The J gene is TRBJ2-7, the V gene TRBV10-3, with 8 bases lining up with TRBD1. V shed 10 bases and J 2 bases; nucleotides not matched to a gene: 7. Germline CDR1 is ENHRY and CDR2 is SYGVKD. This CDR3 comprises 13 residues. CDR3 DNA: TGTGCCACCGGACAGGGCTCCACCTACGAGCAGTACTTC. Its protein is CATGQGSTYEQYF.

About this clone: At one of its ends the junction is not consistent with the germline gene, which may arise from a read error. Different DNA sequences within this sample yield the same CDR3. V gene TRBV5-1 combines with J gene TRBJ1-2; D is unclear. CDR3 length: 14 amino acids. The germline V gene encodes CDR1 SGHRS and CDR2 YFSETQ. CDR3 sequence reads: CASSLEEGNYGYTF. In nucleotides, the CDR3 is TGCGCCAGCAGTTTGGAAGAGGGTAACTATGGCTACACCTTC.

The rearrangement joins TRBV19 to TRBJ2-5, with D possibly being TRBD2 (6 bases). CDR3 length: 14 amino acids. Looked up from germline, CDR1 is LNHDA and CDR2 is SQIVND (reference sequence). V gave up 2 bases and J gave up 1 base, with 8 bases separating them. Here the CDR3 reads CASSIRRGQETQYF. The CDR3 region has the DNA TGTGCCAGTAGTATACGGCGGGGCCAAGAGACCCAGTACTTC. Full variable domain (missing parts from reference TRBV19 and TRBJ2-5): DGGITQSPKYLFRKEGQNVTLSCEQNLNHDAMYWYRQDPGQGLRLIYYSQIVNDFQKGDIAEGYSVSREKKESFPLTVTSAQKNPTAFYLCASSIRRGQETQYFGPGTRLLVL.

This clone appeared a single time. The V call is TRBV12-3 or TRBV12-4, the J call TRBJ1-2; a weak D match, TRBD1 (5 bases). V was shortened by 3 bases and J by 4 bases, with 9 bases between the two germline ends. The CDR3 consists of 13 residues. CDR3 loop: CASSLGQSYGYTF. CDR3 sequence (DNA): TGTGCCAGCAGTTTGGGGCAGAGCTATGGCTACACCTTC.

The sample holds one count of this clone. The genes are TRBV5-8 and TRBJ2-2, with a tentative D call TRBD1 (5 bases). Per germline, CDR1 SGHTS and CDR2 YDEGEE. The CDR3 is made up of 15 amino acids. Trimming cost V 0 bases and J 1 base, with 7 bases left between them. CDR3 bases: TGTGCCAGCAGCTTGGGGGGCGTGAACACCGGGGAGCTGTTTTTT. Translated: CASSLGGVNTGELFF.

This clone was found a few times. V gene TRBV18 combines with J gene TRBJ1-4; D gene ambiguous. The CDR3 totals 15 residues. V lost 3 bases and J 4 bases, leaving 12 bases between the germline ends. Germline V gene sequence: CDR1 KGHSH, CDR2 LQKENI. The CDR3 DNA reads TGTGCCAGCTCACCGAGACCCGGACTTAATGAAAAACTGTTTTTT. Protein sequence: CASSPRPGLNEKLFF.

The CDR3 region is CASSQGGDLRAGNTIYF. CDR3 DNA sequence: TGCGCCAGCAGCCAAGGGGGGGATCTAAGAGCTGGAAACACCATATATTTT. The V and J genes are TRBV4-1 and TRBJ1-3, with D possibly TRBD1 on 5 matching bases. The V end was cut by 1 base, the J end by 2 bases, with 15 bases between. Germline V gene data show CDR1 as MGHRA and CDR2 as YSYEKL. The length of the CDR3 is 17 residues.

This sequence joins TRBV28 and TRBJ2-1; 7 bases are shared with TRBD2. Germline CDR1 is MDHEN and CDR2 is SYDVKM. The CDR3 runs 17 residues. V trimming: 2 bases; J trimming: 0 bases; junction bases outside the gene matches: 7. CDR3 amino acids: CASSLQLALSSYNEQFF. CDR3 bases: TGTGCCAGCAGTTTACAACTAGCGCTTAGCTCCTACAATGAGCAGTTCTTC.

The chain is built from TRBV19 and TRBJ2-2; 9 nucleotides align to TRBD2. V was clipped by 1 base and J by 1 base; unmatched bases: 4. The CDR3 length is 17 residues. The V gene's germline CDR1 is LNHDA and CDR2 SQIVND (reference sequence). The CDR3 sequence: CASSIGGSGGNTGELFF. CDR3 nucleotide sequence: TGTGCCAGTAGTATAGGTGGTAGCGGGGGGAACACCGGGGAGCTGTTTTTT.

The chain uses TRBV24-1 and TRBJ1-5; D may be TRBD1 (6 bases). The CDR3 loop spans 15 amino acids. V gave up 2 bases and J gave up 3 bases, with 10 bases separating them. Germline V gene lookup returns CDR1 KGHDR and CDR2 SFDVKD. The CDR3 nucleotides are TGTGCCACCAGTGATTCCAGGGGCCCCAATCAGCCCCAGCATTTT. As protein: CATSDSRGPNQPQHF.

The sample holds a few counts of this clone. This sequence joins TRBV28 and TRBJ1-5; D remains unclear. CDR3 size: 14 residues. Deletions cut 7 bases from V and 0 bases from J, with 10 bases between. Germline V CDR1 and CDR2: MDHEN, SYDVKM. In DNA, the CDR3 is TGTGCCAGCATCAACAGATTTAGCAATCAGCCCCAGCATTTT. As protein: CASINRFSNQPQHF.

The CDR3: CASSQDQRGGRNEQFF. The DNA for the CDR3 is TGCGCCAGCAGCCAAGATCAGCGGGGGGGCCGCAATGAGCAGTTCTTC. This chain connects TRBV4-3 to TRBJ2-1; 10 bases align to TRBD2. The CDR3 runs 16 residues. Trimming cost V 0 bases and J 6 bases; bases outside gene matches: 5. CDR1 is LGHNA and CDR2 is YSLEER in the germline V gene.

The chain joins TRBV5-1 to TRBJ1-4; D unresolved. V lost 5 bases and J 1 base, leaving 9 bases between the germline ends. The germline V gene has CDR1 SGHRS and CDR2 YFSETQ. The CDR3 runs 14 residues. The CDR3 DNA is TGCGCCAGCAGGGACGGGATAACTAATGAAAAACTGTTTTTT. Amino acids: CASRDGITNEKLFF.

As concerns this clone: At one end, the junction sequence differs from germline, possibly due to a read error. V usage is TRBV7-2 and J usage is TRBJ2-5; 11 bases align to TRBD1. Germline V gene sequence: CDR1 SGHTA, CDR2 FQGNSA. The CDR3 length is 15 residues. CDR3 nucleotides: TGTGCCAGCAGCTTAGTAGGGACAGGGGGTCGCGCCACGGACTTC. Translating gives CASSLVGTGGRATDF.

The V gene is TRBV6-5, the J gene TRBJ2-7; 9 positions match TRBD1. The CDR3 contains 15 residues. Unmatched junction bases numbered 13, after V lost 6 bases and J lost 7 bases. From germline, CDR1 is MNHEY and CDR2 SVGAGI. Here the CDR3 DNA reads TGTGCCAGCAGAACGCCGGGACAGGGACCTCGGGAGCAGTACTTC. This encodes CASRTPGQGPREQYF.

This clone was seen once. This rearrangement joins TRBV5-8 to TRBJ1-6, with D possibly being TRBD1 (5 bases). The CDR3 totals 14 residues. V was shortened by 0 bases and J by 8 bases, with 9 bases between the two germline ends. Germline V gene data show CDR1 as SGHTS and CDR2 as YDEGEE. The DNA of the CDR3 is TGTGCCAGCAGCTTGGGGCCAGGGTATTCACCCCTCCACTTT. Amino acids: CASSLGPGYSPLHF.

V usage is TRBV7-2 and J usage is TRBJ2-1; 12 nucleotides agree with TRBD1. The CDR3 consists of 15 residues. Germline loops: CDR1 SGHTA, CDR2 FQGNSA. Losses at the gene ends were 3 bases for V and 9 bases for J; bases not matched to a gene: 6. CDR3 nucleotides: TGTGCCAGCAGCTTCCGGGACAGGGGGCCAATTGAGCAGTTCTTC. Translating it yields CASSFRDRGPIEQFF.

Turning to this clone: This CDR3 is also generated by other DNA sequences in the sample. DNA of the CDR3: TGTGCCAGCAGTTACCCCGGGACAGATACGCAGTATTTT. This codes for CASSYPGTDTQYF. This chain joins TRBV6-5 and TRBJ2-3; unclear D gene. Between the trimmed V and J ends, which lost 2 bases and 3 bases, there was a span of 6 bases. CDR3 size: 13 residues. CDR1 and CDR2 from the germline V gene are MNHEY and SVGAGI.

This clone was recorded only once. The rearrangement joins TRBV5-5 to TRBJ1-4; D unresolved. In germline, CDR1 is SGHKS, CDR2 YYEKEE (reference sequence). Deletions cut 4 bases from V and 4 bases from J, with 23 bases between. This CDR3 has 18 residues. The CDR3 region is CASSLSTPPPLGNEKLFF. CDR3 bases: TGTGCCAGCAGCCTTTCGACACCTCCTCCGTTGGGTAATGAAAAACTGTTTTTT.

The chain uses TRBV5-1 and TRBJ1-2; no reliable D call. Germline V gives CDR1 SGHRS, CDR2 YFSETQ. This CDR3 is 13 amino acids long. V lost 0 bases, J lost 3 bases, and 6 bases lay in between. The CDR3 DNA is TGCGCCAGCAGCTTGGCCGCGGACTATGGCTACACCTTC. Its protein product is CASSLAADYGYTF.